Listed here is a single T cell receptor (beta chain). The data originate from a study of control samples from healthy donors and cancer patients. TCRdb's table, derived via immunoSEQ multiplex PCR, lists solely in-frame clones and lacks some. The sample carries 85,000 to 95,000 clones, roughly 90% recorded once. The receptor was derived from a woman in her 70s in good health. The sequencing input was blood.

The CDR3 loop reads CAWRLVNTIYF. The CDR3 region has the DNA TGTGCCTGGAGATTAGTAAACACCATATATTTT. The chain carries TRBV30 and TRBJ1-3; no firm D call. Trimming left V 3 bases short and J 6 bases short, with 6 bases between. The CDR3 runs 11 residues. Germline V lookup: CDR1 GTSNPN, CDR2 SVGIG (reference sequence).